This T cell receptor (beta chain) was retrieved from a study of long-term antiretroviral therapy in people with HIV. Overall study findings and caveats: HIV repertoire CDR3 lengths ranged less widely than those of controls. Increased diversity was seen after ART, yet it remained lower than in transplant donor controls.

This clone was seen a few times. Its antigen is currently unknown. Samples were assayed with immunoSEQ v3.0 at survey level. The data were produced by immunoSEQ multiplex PCR, yet TCRdb's version contains in-frame clones alone and is incomplete. The data contain 25,000 to 35,000 clones, 93% of them singletons. With 6 bases removed from V and 0 bases from J, the gap between germline ends came to 11 bases. The germline V gene encodes CDR1 MNHNS and CDR2 SASEGT. The CDR3 is made up of 15 amino acids. The TCR comes from a middle-aged woman with HIV. The J gene is TRBJ2-2, the V gene TRBV6-1, with D perhaps TRBD1 (5 bases). This specimen consisted of unsorted PBMCs, obtained almost 6.6 years after starting antiretroviral therapy. The chain's CDR3 is CASSRQPSNTGELFF. The CDR3, as DNA: TGTGCCAGCAGCCGACAGCCCTCGAACACCGGGGAGCTGTTTTTT.